This T cell receptor (beta chain) comes out of a study of cytomegalovirus exposure and HLA in healthy donors (dated by TCRdb to about 2017). The study in broad terms: In an earlier analysis of some 550 of the donors, approximately 260 Gb of sequence data and some 120 million unique TCR beta sequences from about 190 million T cells were reported. An early release that covered 640 HLA-typed donors contained 250 to 350 gigabases of sequencing data and 70 million to 100 million unique TCR sequences. The genetic ancestry cluster associated with self-reported Caucasian donors included 81% of the 350 to 500 genotyped donors. The study aimed to test whether signatures of past pathogen exposure could be identified by cataloging public T cell receptors. Using immunosequencing, the study profiled T cell repertoires from 500 to 800 subjects and related those repertoires to cytomegalovirus serostatus. In addition to the first cohort of about 650 subjects, a separate validation cohort of approximately 110 different subjects was used. High-throughput TCR immunosequencing, statistical association of individual TCRs with disease status, and machine learning were combined to predict cytomegalovirus infection status. In a later analysis, previously published TCR beta repertoires from 670 or so donors were re-analyzed and high-resolution HLA genotyping was added so that TCR occurrence patterns could be studied. In the later analysis, no new phenotypic data were used to find candidate immune exposures; instead, reliance was placed on TCR beta sequences and their occurrence across donors. An earlier analysis of fewer than 750 of the donors used high-throughput TCR beta sequencing to judge whether each TCR beta V gene segment behaved as functional or pseudogenic. Donor age, sex, ethnicity and CMV serostatus were collected together with the repertoire data. A later genetic analysis took genome-wide SNP genotypes for about three fifths of the roughly 700 donors and used that subset as a discovery cohort. Every repertoire in the discovery cohort had been generated on one and the same sequencing platform. Class I and class II HLA loci were covered by the typing at four-digit resolution. Typing coverage differed by locus: A, B, C, DRB1 and DQB1 were typed in roughly 620-630 donors, DQA1 in 522, DPA1 in approximately 600, and DPB1 in 400 to 480. Roughly five DR-DQ haplotypes were treated as single units for association and clustering because of strong linkage in the cohort. Across approximately 400 genotyped donors of the cohort, an average of about 250,000 unique TCR beta nucleotide sequences per donor were sequenced, and roughly 20% of those sequences were non-productive.

V lost 5 bases and J lost 6 bases; the stretch between them is 16 bases long. The CDR3 measures 14 amino acids from cysteine to phenylalanine. Just the 42-base CDR3 DNA is kept, in frame starting at base 1. From a lookup of the germline V gene (reference sequence), CDR1 and CDR2 are SEHNR and FQNEAQ. The cohort comprised 550 to 700 healthy bone marrow donors. At the time of sampling, all cohort members were nominally healthy, though unrecorded immune exposures were likely present. The donor tested CMV seronegative, placing the donor among the 300 to 450 seronegative members of the cohort. A peripheral blood sample was collected from each donor, and TCR beta sequencing was performed on peripheral blood mononuclear cells. Genomic DNA extraction from the blood cell samples was performed with the Qiagen DNeasy Blood Extraction Kit. Library generation was performed with the immunoSEQ multiplex PCR assay. For the multiplex PCR, a mixture combining 60 forward primers for TCR Vbeta segments and 13 reverse primers for TCR Jbeta segments was used. Amplification of the CDR3 region of rearranged TCR beta genes was performed with a multiplex PCR assay on genomic DNA. On the Illumina HiSeq System, the amplified TCR beta libraries were sequenced as 87-base-pair reads. Turning to the authors' computational methods: Across the 600 to 700 repertoires, a later analysis counted approximately 75 million unique TCR beta chains, about 10 million of which were shared by at least two donors. Raw reads were error-corrected and collapsed into unique sequences with a nearest-neighbor algorithm that merged closely related sequences to remove PCR and sequencing errors. CDR3 sequences were aligned to IMGT reference sequences to assign V, D and J gene segments. Each retained sequence needed at least a six-nucleotide match to both a V gene segment and a J gene segment. Rearrangements were called productive when the CDR3 lacked stop codons and stayed in frame with V and J; all others were non-productive. CDR3 was defined according to IMGT convention as the region running from the second conserved V-encoded cysteine to the conserved J-encoded phenylalanine. Sequences without an unambiguous match to a single V gene segment were excluded from the earlier analysis of 500 to 700 of the donors. In an earlier analysis of almost 600 of the donors, a V segment was called functional when productive rearrangements were above 56.7%, and segregating when the standard deviation between donors exceeded 5%. A statistical classification framework was developed to diagnose cytomegalovirus status using the catalog of TCR beta chain sequences. V and J gene assignment, in a later analysis, came from comparing TCR nucleotide sequences with IMGT/GENE-DB human TR gene sequences. Using the TCRdist pipeline, a later analysis assigned CDR3 sequences along with most-parsimonious VDJ recombination scenarios. A later analysis defined each TCR beta chain by its CDR3 amino acid sequence plus V-gene family, and excluded reads lacking a unique V-gene family. A later analysis removed 550 to 700 highly shared, low-generation-probability nucleotide sequences to deal with suspected cross-contamination and a sequencing artifact. In a later analysis, a clonal expansion index for each public chain was calculated from normalized within-repertoire ranks of inferred template counts. Generation probabilities in a later analysis came from a VDJ recombination model fitted to out-of-frame rearrangements, and those results were checked against IGoR. In a later analysis, TCR-TCR, TCR-HLA and TCR-CMV co-occurrence was scored with hypergeometric tests, and a repertoire-size bias correction was applied to TCR pairs. In a later analysis, false discovery rates were estimated by permuting HLA or CMV assignments 20 times. In a later analysis, co-occurring TCRs were grouped using DBSCAN, and TCRdist sequence similarity was added for clustering within HLA-allele-positive subsets. Co-occurrence clustering excluded repertoires with fewer than 30,000 or more than 120,000 public chains, plus five with anomalous nucleotide sharing. TCRdb carries this immuneACCESS record with in-frame sequences only. Its versions omit some clonotypes, under half of them owing to an unresolved V gene in the studies checked, with the rest unexplained. From that table come the V and J calls and clone size; the DNA was used to work out D and trimming. The sample contains approximately 70,000 clones, 65% to 85% of them found a single time. About 2.9% of the sample lies in the top ten.

Summary of the overall study and its limitations: Compared with equally common non-associated chains, HLA-associated TCR beta chains in a later analysis were more clonally expanded and had lower generation probabilities. A further reported finding was that TCR beta sequences accurately predicted the HLA-A and HLA-B alleles for most subjects in the first cohort. The authors suggested that the approach could potentially be generalized to other disease states and immunological phenotypes. In both the original and validation cohorts, the classifier was reported to diagnose cytomegalovirus status with high specificity and sensitivity. At a false discovery rate of 0.05, a later analysis linked 15,000 to 20,000 TCR beta sequences to specific HLA alleles. In a later analysis, most CMV-associated TCR beta chains were found to appear HLA-restricted, with HLA associations seemingly driven largely by CMV exposure. Sequencing depth was assumed to be roughly uniform across donors in the presence/absence analyses, though that assumption may not hold. In a later analysis, TCR association rates were found to vary across HLA loci, with the most associated TCRs seen for DRB1 alleles and the fewest for HLA-C alleles. Strong co-occurrence of HLA alleles, especially DR and DQ, made assigning TCR associations to individual alleles difficult. This cohort had only TCR beta chains sequenced, and the lack of alpha or paired-chain data limited which features could be detected. A cluster of highly shared sequence variants was judged likely to represent a technical artifact of the sequencing pipeline. Because some donors lacked HLA typing at each locus, the association tests relied only on the typed subset. An earlier analysis of several hundred of the donors showed that most TCR beta V segments appeared in productive rearrangements either about 87% or about 30% of the time, which broadly matched IMGT annotations. For the cohort, immune exposure information was limited to CMV serostatus. The 87-base-pair reads could not distinguish some IMGT-functional V segments, including TRBV6-2 and TRBV6-3, so those segments were excluded. Several of the top co-occurrence clusters appeared to be linked to parvovirus B19, influenza, CMV and Epstein-Barr virus, according to a later analysis. In the study, about 150 TCR beta chains were listed as associated with cytomegalovirus. Three of the identified cytomegalovirus-associated TCR beta chains were confirmed in vitro to be specific for cytomegalovirus antigens. In a later genetic analysis, a missense DCLRE1C variant was associated with V-gene and J-gene trimming of TCR beta chains, and the association was replicated in an independent cohort. While some public TCRs were present in many individuals, most TCR sequences turned up only very rarely across donors. Compared with the roughly 600-donor mean, donors in an Asian-associated ancestry cluster had fewer N-insertions in productive TCRs, according to a later genetic analysis. Some 16 rarely observed V segments, including chromosome 9 orphons, were excluded from the earlier analysis of almost 600 of the donors because counts were too low. Linkage disequilibrium might explain the correlated functional status among segregating V segments, but an unknown experimental factor could not be excluded.

Comments on this clone: Its antigen is unknown. No qualities accompany the bases; no much larger clone lies one base away.

The V and J segments used are TRBV7-9 and TRBJ1-2, with the identity of the D gene unclear. This receptor was taken from a woman aged 25-40 years in good health and CMV-seronegative. The sample taken for sequencing was PBMCs. This receptor carries the CDR3 CASSSGGYRDGYTF. The DNA sequence is as follows: TGTGCCAGCAGCAGTGGAGGTTATAGAGATGGCTACACCTTC. This CDR3, with the reference TRBV7-9 and TRBJ1-2 proteins standing in past its ends, gives the full variable domain DTGVSQNPRHKITKRGQNVTFRCDPISEHNRLYWYRQTLGQGPEFLTYFQNEAQLEKSRLLSDRFSAERPKGSFSTLEIQRTEQGDSAMYLCASSSGGYRDGYTFGSGTRLTVV.